One and the same sample provided the 23 T cell receptor beta chains below, sequenced in a study of early T cells in non-severe SARS-CoV-2 infection. In TCRdb, the 5' RACE reads were re-called with MiXCR into one record per CDR3 protein. The sample has over 45,000 distinct CDR3 sequences, under 7.5% seen once. The specimen was whole blood, collected at baseline. The receptors here all came from an adult who was a healthcare worker with PCR-confirmed SARS-CoV-2 infection or an uninfected control (not recorded which).

This clonotype has just a few counts. V gene TRBV6-6 combines with J gene TRBJ1-6; D gene ambiguous. This CDR3 is built from 16 residues. V shed 6 bases and J shed 3 bases, with 15 bases lying between them. Germline CDR1 and CDR2: MNHNY and SVGAGI (reference sequence). Written as DNA, the CDR3 is TGTGCCAGCAGCTCCACCGGAGGAGACTATAATTCACCCCTCCACTTT. It encodes CASSSTGGDYNSPLHF.

The chain carries TRBV4-1 and TRBJ1-2, with D hard to call. The V gene lost 0 bases and the J gene lost 0 bases, with 8 bases spanning the gap. The germline gives CDR1 MGHRA, CDR2 YSYEKL. This CDR3 spans 15 amino acids. CDR3 DNA: TGCGCCAGCAGCCAAGAGGCCAGACCTAACTATGGCTACACCTTC. It encodes CASSQEARPNYGYTF.

In this sample, this clonotype turned up a few times. V gene TRBV20-1 combines with J gene TRBJ2-7; D might be TRBD2 (7 bases). This CDR3 is built from 13 residues. Germline CDR1 reads DFQATT; CDR2 reads SNEGSKA (reference sequence). V lost 5 bases and J lost 6, with 17 bases in between. The CDR3 protein is CSAQHGGHREQYF. The CDR3 DNA reads TGCAGTGCTCAACACGGGGGGCACCGCGAGCAGTACTTC.

The rearrangement uses TRBV21-1 and TRBJ2-3; TRBD2, the table's D call, lacks a check against the DNA. TRBV21-1 is given as a pseudogene. There are 11 residues in the CDR3. CDR3 sequence (DNA): TGTGCCAGCAGCACTCCCGATACGCAGTATTTT. This gives the protein CASSTPDTQYF.

The chain carries TRBV15 and TRBJ2-3; a weak D match, TRBD1 (6 bases). CDR1 LNHNV and CDR2 YYDKDF come from the germline V gene (reference sequence). The CDR3 is 15 amino acids. V gave up 4 bases and J gave up 4 bases, with 15 bases separating them. CDR3 in amino acids: CATSKAMDSSDTQYF. CDR3 DNA: TGTGCCACCAGCAAAGCCATGGACAGTTCAGATACGCAGTATTTT.

This clonotype was detected many times. The chain employs TRBV7-9 and TRBJ1-1; D gene uncertain. Looked up from germline, CDR1 is SEHNR and CDR2 is FQNEAQ (reference sequence). Trimming left V 5 bases short and J 4 bases short, with 14 bases between. The CDR3 covers 14 residues. This CDR3 reads CASSRPIGGTEAFF. DNA of the CDR3: TGTGCCAGCAGCCGTCCTATTGGAGGCACTGAAGCTTTCTTT.

This clonotype showed up many times. The chain carries TRBV5-4 and TRBJ2-2; D is ambiguous. Germline CDR1 reads SGHNT; CDR2 reads YYREEE (reference sequence). The length of the CDR3 is 13 residues. Trimming left V 5 bases short and J 5 bases short, with 10 bases between. This CDR3 reads CASSRGPTGELFF. CDR3 bases: TGTGCCAGCAGTCGAGGACCTACCGGGGAGCTGTTTTTT.

The rearrangement links TRBV6-2 or TRBV6-3 to TRBJ2-2, with TRBD1 matching 9 bases. This CDR3 contains 13 residues. V shed 7 bases and J 6 bases; nucleotides not matched to a gene: 3. The germline gives CDR1 MNHEY, CDR2 SVGEGT. CDR3 DNA sequence: TGTGCCAGCACCGGACAGGGGTCCGGGGAGCTGTTTTTT. Translated: CASTGQGSGELFF.

This clonotype was seen only a few times. This chain links TRBV7-6 with TRBJ2-1, with no clear D. This CDR3 has 17 amino acids. Trimming stripped 5 bases from V and 2 bases from J, with 19 bases between. In germline, CDR1 is SGHVS, CDR2 FNYEAQ. The CDR3 DNA follows: TGTGCCAGCAGCCACCTTGGAGTGGCGTTAACCTACAATGAGCAGTTCTTC. Its translation: CASSHLGVALTYNEQFF.

The V and J genes are TRBV28 and TRBJ1-5; 8 bases fit TRBD1. From germline, CDR1 is MDHEN and CDR2 SYDVKM. The CDR3 contains 14 residues. V shed 10 bases, J shed 5 bases, and the junction held 10 bases outside the gene matches. Written as DNA, the CDR3 is TGTGCCACCTCTAGGGGACAGGCCCATCAGCCCCAGCATTTT. This translates into CATSRGQAHQPQHF.

This clonotype was counted at least ten times. The chain carries TRBV19 and TRBJ2-1, with 9 bases matching TRBD2. Germline CDR1 reads LNHDA; CDR2 reads SQIVND (reference sequence). V lost 3 bases and J lost 3; bases outside the gene matches: 3. This CDR3 has 15 amino acids. CDR3 nucleotides: TGTGCCAGTAGTATTCAACTAGCGGGCTACAATGAGCAGTTCTTC. This gives the protein CASSIQLAGYNEQFF.

This clonotype was detected ten times or more. The gene calls are TRBV4-3 and TRBJ1-6; D unresolved. With 0 bases removed from V and 10 bases from J, the gap between germline ends came to 19 bases. The V gene's germline CDR1 is LGHNA and CDR2 YSLEER. The CDR3 is 17 residues long. CDR3 nucleotide sequence: TGCGCCAGCAGCCAAGATCCTAAGGGCCAAACGCGCTCACCCCTCCACTTT. It encodes CASSQDPKGQTRSPLHF.

This clonotype occurred a few times. CDR3 protein: CASSIRTGATDTQYF. The DNA for the CDR3 is TGTGCCAGCAGTATCAGGACAGGGGCCACAGATACGCAGTATTTT. V is TRBV11-2 and J is TRBJ2-3; 9 nucleotides line up with TRBD1. The CDR3 totals 15 residues. V trimming: 6 bases; J trimming: 2 bases; junction bases outside the gene matches: 6. Looked up from germline, CDR1 is SGHAT and CDR2 is FQNNGV.

This clonotype was seen many times. The chain links TRBV15 to TRBJ2-7, with D unresolved. This CDR3 spans 13 amino acids. Looked up from germline, CDR1 is LNHNV and CDR2 is YYDKDF (reference sequence). V was shortened by 2 bases and J by 2 bases, with 7 bases between the two germline ends. CDR3 nucleotides: TGTGCCACCAGCAGACCCGGCCCCTACGAGCAGTACTTC. It yields the protein CATSRPGPYEQYF.

This clonotype was seen at least ten times. The V call is TRBV9, the J call TRBJ2-2; no firm D call. CDR3 length: 15 amino acids. Trimming took 0 bases from V and 0 from J, leaving 6 bases between them. Germline V gene lookup returns CDR1 SGDLS and CDR2 YYNGEE. CDR3 sequence reads: CASSVAGPNTGELFF. CDR3 nucleotides: TGTGCCAGCAGCGTAGCGGGCCCGAACACCGGGGAGCTGTTTTTT.

This clonotype was picked up many times. V usage is TRBV6-1 and J usage is TRBJ1-4; D remains ambiguous. CDR3 length: 16 amino acids. V lost 7 bases and J lost 5, with 20 bases in between. The V gene's germline CDR1 is MNHNS and CDR2 SASEGT. As DNA, the CDR3 is TGTGCCAGCAACCTGAACCCCCTAGGAACAAATGAAAAACTGTTTTTT. Protein: CASNLNPLGTNEKLFF.

This clonotype came up a few times. V gene TRBV2 combines with J gene TRBJ2-3; tentatively, D is TRBD2 (5 bases). CDR3 length: 12 residues. The V gene's germline CDR1 is SNHLY and CDR2 FYNNEI. V shed 8 bases and J shed 5 bases, with 11 bases lying between them. The CDR3 DNA reads TGTGCCAGCGGTTTGAGCGGAGATACGCAGTATTTT. Translated: CASGLSGDTQYF.

This clonotype was counted only a few times. The chain combines TRBV6-6 with TRBJ2-5, with D perhaps TRBD1 or TRBD2 (5 bases each). Germline CDR1 and CDR2: MNHNY and SVGAGI (reference sequence). The CDR3 length is 14 residues. The ends were cut back, 1 base at V and 4 bases at J, with 10 bases in the middle. CDR3 sequence (DNA): TGTGCCAGCAGTTACTGGGACGGTCGAGAGACCCAGTACTTC. Translated: CASSYWDGRETQYF.

About this clonotype itself: A much bigger clone sits one base away, suggesting this may be a read error. The CDR3 does not close with the conserved phenylalanine or tryptophan, likely indicating a read error. The V and J genes are TRBV12-3 or TRBV12-4 and TRBJ2-7, with 14 bases lining up with TRBD2. The CDR3 has 16 residues. Unmatched junction bases numbered 9, after V lost 6 bases and J lost 5 bases. The CDR3 reads CASRGTSGGFVNEQYS. In nucleotides, the CDR3 is TGTGCCAGCAGGGGGACTAGCGGGGGCTTCGTCAACGAGCAGTACTCC.

The table lists this clonotype with many counts. The CDR3 here is CSASMSGPLLSYEQYF. The CDR3 DNA sequence: TGCAGTGCTAGTATGTCTGGGCCCCTACTTAGCTACGAGCAGTACTTC. The V call is TRBV20-1, the J call TRBJ2-7; no clear D. The CDR3 loop spans 16 amino acids. CDR1 and CDR2 from the germline V gene are DFQATT and SNEGSKA (reference sequence). V lost 3 bases and J 3 bases, leaving 21 bases between the germline ends.

The rearrangement joins TRBV20-1 to TRBJ1-2; a possible D gene is TRBD1 (6 bases). CDR1 is DFQATT and CDR2 is SNEGSKA in the germline V gene (reference sequence). V shed 0 bases and J shed 8 bases, with 13 bases lying between them. The CDR3 contains 13 residues. This CDR3 reads CSARDQDRDGYTF. The DNA for the CDR3 is TGCAGTGCTAGAGACCAGGACAGAGACGGCTACACCTTC.

This clonotype was seen only a few times. The chain's CDR3 is CASSLVSGDFYEQYF. The CDR3 DNA reads TGTGCCAGCAGCTTAGTGTCAGGGGACTTCTACGAGCAGTACTTC. The rearrangement uses TRBV11-2 and TRBJ2-7; D tentatively fits TRBD1 or TRBD2 (6 bases each). Trimming cost V 1 base and J 3 bases, with 13 bases left between them. Per the germline V gene, CDR1 is SGHAT and CDR2 is FQNNGV. The CDR3 extends over 15 amino acids. The complete variable domain, with remaining parts taken from reference TRBV11-2 and TRBJ2-7, reads EAGVAQSPRYKIIEKRQSVAFWCNPISGHATLYWYQQILGQGPKLLIQFQNNGVVDDSQLPKDRFSAERLKGVDSTLKIQPAKLEDSAVYLCASSLVSGDFYEQYFGPGTRLTVT.

This clonotype was detected many times. The rearrangement links TRBV5-8 to TRBJ1-5; perhaps TRBD1 as D (6 bases). The ends were cut back, 0 bases at V and 3 bases at J, with 10 bases in the middle. CDR1 is SGHTS and CDR2 is YDEGEE in the germline V gene. The CDR3 loop spans 15 amino acids. The CDR3 region is CASSLVGGPNQPQHF. The CDR3 DNA reads as TGTGCCAGCAGCTTGGTGGGGGGGCCCAATCAGCCCCAGCATTTT.